This passage covers 3 T cell receptor beta chains from one sample sequenced in a study of response to subunit inactivated influenza vaccine. A single record per CDR3 protein comes from TCRdb applying MiXCR to the RT-PCR reads. Of hundreds of thousands of distinct CDR3 sequences listed, approximately 18% were seen once; the top ten hold roughly a tenth. Sample: PBMCs from blood, taken about 5 days after vaccination. The receptors shown here come from a man aged 50 to 60 who received an inactivated influenza vaccine.

This clonotype was observed a few times. The chain carries TRBV9 and TRBJ2-2, with 7 bases lining up with TRBD1. Trimming cost V 4 bases and J 1 base; bases outside gene matches: 4. Germline CDR1 is SGDLS and CDR2 is YYNGEE. This CDR3 comprises 15 residues. CDR3 protein: CASSIGQENTGELFF. The CDR3 DNA reads TGTGCCAGCAGCATAGGACAGGAGAACACCGGGGAGCTGTTTTTT.

This clonotype was counted ten times or more. The genes are TRBV5-1 and TRBJ2-3; no firm D call. The CDR3 is 14 amino acids. Germline CDR1 reads SGHRS; CDR2 reads YFSETQ. The V gene lost 0 bases and the J gene lost 2 bases, with 7 bases spanning the gap. CDR3: CASSLGTNTDTQYF. CDR3 sequence (DNA): TGCGCCAGCAGCTTGGGGACCAACACAGATACGCAGTATTTT.

This clonotype has more than one count but fewer than ten. The rearrangement links TRBV5-1 to TRBJ2-3, with 11 nucleotides matching TRBD2. The CDR3 runs to 16 residues. Germline V lookup: CDR1 SGHRS, CDR2 YFSETQ. J was trimmed by 3 bases and V by 7 bases; bases with no gene match: 10. The CDR3 DNA reads TGCGCCAGCTCCTCTGGTCGACTAGCGGGAACAGATACGCAGTATTTT. Residues: CASSSGRLAGTDTQYF.